These T cell receptor beta chains were read from a single sample in a study of T cell repertoires in cytomegalovirus infection. Their specific antigens are unknown. TCRdb fed the reads into MiXCR, producing one record per CDR3 protein. The table lists about 920,000 distinct CDR3 sequences, roughly 31% of them singletons. The sample was cultured CD8+ T cells from PBMCs, taken from culture after CMV antigen stimulation. The origin of the receptors is a human donor in good health (CMV status not recorded). Some clones in this sample may be carry-over from other donors' samples. Each CDR3 is given with its conserved first and last residue. D genes are given only for firm matches. Some rows have no size entry. The others give once, few or many, or a class for an expanded clone.

d_call | j_call | clone_size | v_call | cdr3_aa | cdr3_nt
NA | TRBJ2-7 | many | TRBV7-6 | CASSLDMGAPETGEQYF | TGTGCCAGCAGCTTAGACATGGGTGCGCCTGAAACGGGGGAGCAGTACTTC
TRBD1 | TRBJ1-2 | NA | TRBV12-3/TRBV12-4 | CASSPDRGRNYGYTF | TGTGCCAGCAGTCCTGACAGGGGGCGCAACTATGGCTACACCTTC
NA | TRBJ2-1 | NA | TRBV15 | CATRGESSYNEQFF | TGTGCCACCAGAGGGGAGAGCTCCTACAATGAGCAGTTCTTC
NA | TRBJ2-1 | NA | TRBV25-1 | CASSGLHGSSFRYNEQFF | TGTGCCAGCAGTGGTCTACACGGTTCTAGTTTCCGTTACAATGAGCAGTTCTTC
TRBD2 | TRBJ2-1 | NA | TRBV2 | CASSEAGTSFIYNEQFF | TGTGCCAGCAGTGAAGCGGGGACTAGCTTCATCTACAATGAGCAGTTCTTC
TRBD1 | TRBJ2-5 | NA | TRBV28 | CASSSLLRDRKEETQYF | TGTGCCAGCAGTTCCCTCCTTCGGGACAGGAAAGAAGAGACCCAGTACTTC
NA | TRBJ2-2 | few | TRBV19 | CASSINGITGELFF | TGTGCCAGTAGTATTAATGGTATCACCGGGGAGCTGTTTTTT
NA | TRBJ2-5 | NA | TRBV27 | CASSSGGLEGETQYF | TGTGCCAGCAGTTCCGGGGGTCTCGAGGGGGAGACCCAGTACTTC
NA | TRBJ1-1 | many | TRBV7-2 | CASSLEVVGVSTEAFF | TGTGCCAGCAGCTTAGAGGTGGTAGGGGTTAGCACTGAAGCTTTCTTT
TRBD2 | TRBJ2-5 | many | TRBV5-5 | CASSKERGGRETQYF | TGTGCCAGCAGCAAAGAGCGGGGGGGCCGGGAGACCCAGTACTTC
NA | TRBJ1-1 | once | TRBV15 | CATSRDGTNTKAFF | TGTGCCACCAGCAGAGATGGGACGAACACTAAAGCTTTCTTT
NA | TRBJ2-1 | few | TRBV20-1 | CSARDPRSEGETYEQFF | TGCAGTGCTAGAGATCCCCGCTCCGAGGGGGAAACTTATGAGCAGTTCTTC
NA | TRBJ1-2 | NA | TRBV7-2 | CASSLKQAKGYTF | TGTGCCAGCAGCTTAAAGCAGGCGAAGGGCTACACCTTC
TRBD2 | TRBJ2-7 | few | TRBV6-2/TRBV6-3 | CASSSGLAVAEQYF | TGTGCCAGCAGTTCTGGACTAGCGGTGGCCGAGCAGTACTTC
NA | TRBJ1-1 | few | TRBV19 | CASSIPTNTEAFF | TGTGCCAGTAGTATCCCCACGAACACTGAAGCTTTCTTT
NA | TRBJ2-7 | few | TRBV6-5 | CASSYSAEALEQYF | TGTGCCAGCAGTTACTCAGCGGAAGCGCTCGAGCAGTACTTC
NA | TRBJ1-1 | NA | TRBV27 | CASSLVVATEAFF | TGTGCCAGCAGTTTAGTGGTTGCAACTGAAGCTTTCTTT
NA | TRBJ2-2 | many | TRBV12-3/TRBV12-4 | CATSFAELKTNTGELFF | TGTGCGACCAGCTTTGCAGAATTAAAAACGAACACCGGGGAGCTGTTTTTT
NA | TRBJ2-2 | NA | TRBV27 | CASTNRVTGELFF | TGTGCCAGCACAAACAGGGTTACCGGGGAGCTGTTTTTT
NA | TRBJ1-5 | many | TRBV7-9 | CASSLTDQPQHF | TGTGCCAGCAGCTTAACGGATCAGCCCCAGCATTTT
NA | TRBJ2-2 | few | TRBV2 | CASSEVGPTGELFF | TGTGCCAGCAGTGAAGTGGGTCCCACCGGGGAGCTGTTTTTT
NA | TRBJ2-1 | NA | TRBV2 | CATRGAAYNEQFF | TGTGCCACCCGGGGGGCCGCCTACAATGAGCAGTTCTTC
NA | TRBJ1-1 | few | TRBV2 | CVRPGSEAFF | TGTGTACGGCCGGGCTCTGAAGCTTTCTTT
TRBD1 | TRBJ1-2 | NA | TRBV7-9 | CASSPGQGAPNYGYTF | TGTGCCAGCAGTCCGGGACAGGGGGCCCCTAACTATGGCTACACCTTC